This T cell receptor beta chain derives from a study of blood T cells in healthy people across ages. Whole-study findings and limits: CMV status of donors was unknown, possibly confounding expanded clonotype changes.

Germline V gene data show CDR1 as KGHSH and CDR2 as LQKENI. The CDR3 sequence is 14 residues long. V gave up 0 bases and J gave up 6 bases, with 9 bases separating them. The total RNA that was extracted per sample amounted to at least 5.5 micrograms. Together with a sample-barcoded 5' primer, a J-beta primer mix was included in a second PCR lasting 7 to 11 cycles. Each sample yielded at least 2.5 million CDR3-containing paired-end reads. TCRdb reprocessed the 5' RACE reads with MiXCR, giving one entry per CDR3 protein. The table lists about 1.5 million distinct CDR3 sequences, about 40% of them singletons. A note on this clonotype: What it binds is unknown.

The V and J genes are TRBV18 and TRBJ1-5; a possible D gene is TRBD1 (5 bases). This sequence was found in a woman between 18 and 29 years old in good health. Material: blood. CDR3 sequence reads: CASSPPAGGQPQHF. Here the CDR3 DNA reads TGTGCCAGCTCACCACCCGCTGGGGGTCAGCCCCAGCATTTT.